This T cell receptor beta chain was identified during a study of control samples from healthy donors and cancer patients. This CDR3 is built from 11 residues. Trimming cost V 4 bases and J 9 bases; bases outside gene matches: 2. CDR1 and CDR2 (germline): SGHRS, YFSETQ. The data were produced by immunoSEQ multiplex PCR, yet TCRdb's version contains in-frame clones alone and is incomplete. In the table there are over 150,000 clones, nearly 96% of which are singletons. What was sequenced was blood. This TCR was sampled from a woman aged 25 to 39 in good health. The rearrangement joins TRBV5-1 to TRBJ2-3, with 7 positions matching TRBD2. CDR3: CASSGDYTQYF. The CDR3 bases are TGCGCCAGCAGCGGGGACTACACGCAGTATTTT. The entire variable domain, with the rest obtained from reference TRBV5-1 and TRBJ2-3, is as follows: KAGVTQTPRYLIKTRGQQVTLSCSPISGHRSVSWYQQTPGQGLQFLFEYFSETQRNKGNFPGRFSGRQFSNSRSEMNVSTLELGDSALYLCASSGDYTQYFGPGTRLTVL.